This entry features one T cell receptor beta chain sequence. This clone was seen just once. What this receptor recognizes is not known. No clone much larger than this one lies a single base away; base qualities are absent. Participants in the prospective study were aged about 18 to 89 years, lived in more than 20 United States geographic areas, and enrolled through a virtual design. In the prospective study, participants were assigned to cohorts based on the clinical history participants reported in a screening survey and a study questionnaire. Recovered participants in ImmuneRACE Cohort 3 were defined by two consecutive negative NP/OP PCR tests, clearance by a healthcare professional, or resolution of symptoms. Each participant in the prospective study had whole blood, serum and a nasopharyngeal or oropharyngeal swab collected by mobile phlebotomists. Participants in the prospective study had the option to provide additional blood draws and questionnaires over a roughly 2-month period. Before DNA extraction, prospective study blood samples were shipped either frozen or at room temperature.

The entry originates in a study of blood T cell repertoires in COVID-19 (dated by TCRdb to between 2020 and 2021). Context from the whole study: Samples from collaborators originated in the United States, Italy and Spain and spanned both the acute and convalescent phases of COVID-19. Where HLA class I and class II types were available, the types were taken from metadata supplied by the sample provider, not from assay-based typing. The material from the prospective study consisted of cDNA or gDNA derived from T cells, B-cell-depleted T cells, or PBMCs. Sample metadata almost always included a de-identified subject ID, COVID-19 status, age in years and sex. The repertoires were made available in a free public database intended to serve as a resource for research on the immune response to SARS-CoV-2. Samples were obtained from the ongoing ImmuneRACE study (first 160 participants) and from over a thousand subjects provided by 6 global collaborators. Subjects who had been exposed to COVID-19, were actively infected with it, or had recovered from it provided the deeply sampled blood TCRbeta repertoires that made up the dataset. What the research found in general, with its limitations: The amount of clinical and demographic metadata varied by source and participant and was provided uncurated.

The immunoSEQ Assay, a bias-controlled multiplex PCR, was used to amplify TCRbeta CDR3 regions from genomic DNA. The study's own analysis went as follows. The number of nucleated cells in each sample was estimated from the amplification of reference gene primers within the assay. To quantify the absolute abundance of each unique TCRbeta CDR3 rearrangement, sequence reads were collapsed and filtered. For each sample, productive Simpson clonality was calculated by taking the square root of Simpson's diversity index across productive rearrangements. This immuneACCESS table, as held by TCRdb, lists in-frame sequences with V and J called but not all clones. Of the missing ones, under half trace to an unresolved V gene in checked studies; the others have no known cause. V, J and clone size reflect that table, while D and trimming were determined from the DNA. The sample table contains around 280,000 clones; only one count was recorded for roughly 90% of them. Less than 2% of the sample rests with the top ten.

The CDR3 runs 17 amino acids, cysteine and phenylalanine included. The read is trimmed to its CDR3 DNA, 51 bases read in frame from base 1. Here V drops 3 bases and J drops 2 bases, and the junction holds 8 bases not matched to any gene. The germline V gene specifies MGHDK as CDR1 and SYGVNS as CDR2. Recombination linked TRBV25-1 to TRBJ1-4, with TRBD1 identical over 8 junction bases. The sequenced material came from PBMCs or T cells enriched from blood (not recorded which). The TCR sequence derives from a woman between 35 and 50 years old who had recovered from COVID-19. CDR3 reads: CASSDYGRGLTNEKLFF. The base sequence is TGTGCCAGCAGTGACTACGGCAGGGGGCTTACTAATGAAAAACTGTTTTTT.